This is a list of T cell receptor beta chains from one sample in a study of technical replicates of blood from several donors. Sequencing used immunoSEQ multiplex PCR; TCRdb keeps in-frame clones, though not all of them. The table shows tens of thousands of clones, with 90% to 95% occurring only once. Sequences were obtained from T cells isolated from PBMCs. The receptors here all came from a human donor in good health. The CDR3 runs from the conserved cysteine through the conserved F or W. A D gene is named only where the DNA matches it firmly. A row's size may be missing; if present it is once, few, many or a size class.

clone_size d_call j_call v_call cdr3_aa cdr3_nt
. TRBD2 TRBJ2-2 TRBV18 CASSPPISGHTGELFF TGTGCCAGCTCACCACCAATTAGCGGGCACACCGGGGAGCTGTTTTTT
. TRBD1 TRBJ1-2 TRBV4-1 CASSQDSSGTGGYGYTF TGCGCCAGCAGCCAAGATTCGTCCGGGACAGGGGGCTATGGCTACACCTTC
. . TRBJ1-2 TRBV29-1 CSVGGVLEGYTF TGCAGCGTTGGCGGGGTTCTCGAGGGGTACACCTTC
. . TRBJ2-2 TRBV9 CASSTTAGNTGELFF TGTGCCAGCAGCACCACAGCGGGGAACACCGGGGAGCTGTTTTTT
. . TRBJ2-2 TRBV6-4 CASSETDTGELFF TGTGCCAGCAGTGAGACAGACACCGGGGAGCTGTTTTTT
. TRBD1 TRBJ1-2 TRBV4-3 CASSQSTGVGYTF TGCGCCAGCAGCCAATCTACAGGGGTCGGCTACACCTTC
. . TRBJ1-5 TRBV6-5 CASSPGRVNQPQHF TGTGCCAGCAGCCCCGGCAGGGTTAATCAGCCCCAGCATTTT
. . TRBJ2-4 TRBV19 CASKTDRAKNIQYF TGTGCCAGCAAGACCGACAGGGCCAAAAACATTCAGTACTTC
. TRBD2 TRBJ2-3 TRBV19 CASSILPGGYTDTQYF TGTGCCAGTAGTATATTACCGGGAGGGTACACAGATACGCAGTATTTT
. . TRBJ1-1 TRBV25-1 CASSTYTEAFF TGTGCCAGCAGTACTTACACTGAAGCTTTCTTT
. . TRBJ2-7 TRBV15 CATSFGSGSTYEQYF .
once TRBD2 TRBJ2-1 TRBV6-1 CASSEGAWGGGRLF TGTGCCAGCAGTGAAGGGGCGTGGGGCGGGGGTAGGCTCTTC
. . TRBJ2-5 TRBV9 CATFGNQETQYF TGTGCCACCTTCGGGAACCAAGAGACCCAGTACTTC
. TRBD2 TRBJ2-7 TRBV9 CASSVGLAGGAYEQYF TGTGCCAGCAGCGTGGGGCTAGCGGGAGGGGCCTACGAGCAGTACTTC
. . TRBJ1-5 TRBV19 CASSIVLGANQPQHF TGTGCCAGTAGTATAGTCCTAGGGGCCAATCAGCCCCAGCATTTT
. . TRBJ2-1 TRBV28 CASSHRTAVYNEQFF TGTGCCAGCAGTCACCGGACAGCGGTCTACAATGAGCAGTTCTTC
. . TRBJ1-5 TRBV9 CASSVDPRAGQPQHF TGTGCCAGCAGCGTAGATCCCAGGGCTGGCCAGCCCCAGCATTTT
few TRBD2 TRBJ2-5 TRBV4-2 CASSPKDLASGRNYRETQYF TGTGCCAGCAGCCCAAAAGATCTGGCTAGCGGGAGGAATTATCGAGAGACCCAGTACTTC
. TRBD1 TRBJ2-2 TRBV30 CAWGQGLNTGELFF TGTGCCTGGGGACAGGGCTTAAACACCGGGGAGCTGTTTTTT
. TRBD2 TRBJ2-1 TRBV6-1 CASKLSGRGNEQFF TGTGCCAGCAAACTTAGCGGGAGGGGCAATGAGCAGTTCTTC
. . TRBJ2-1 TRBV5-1 CASSLAGRDRNEQFF TGCGCCAGCAGCTTGGCCGGGAGAGATAGGAATGAGCAGTTCTTC
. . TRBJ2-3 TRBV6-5 CASSLTEYTDTQYF TGTGCCAGCAGTTTGACAGAGTACACAGATACGCAGTATTTT
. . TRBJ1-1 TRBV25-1 CASSPSSGARYTEAFF TGTGCCAGCAGTCCGAGCAGTGGGGCTCGTTACACTGAAGCTTTCTTT
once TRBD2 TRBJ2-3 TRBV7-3 CASSRGGPDTQYF TGTGCCAGCAGCCGGGGGGGACCAGATACGCAGTATTTT
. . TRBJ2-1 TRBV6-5 CASRSNPYNEQFF TGTGCCAGCAGGAGTAACCCTTACAATGAGCAGTTCTTC
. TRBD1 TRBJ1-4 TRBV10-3 CAISETGTGNEKLFF TGTGCCATCAGCGAGACCGGGACAGGGAATGAAAAACTGTTTTTT
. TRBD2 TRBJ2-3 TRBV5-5 CASSLSLLAGGPTQYF TGTGCCAGCAGCTTATCCCTGCTAGCGGGAGGCCCTACGCAGTATTTT
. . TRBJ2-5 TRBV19 CASAYTYQETQYF TGTGCCAGTGCCTATACGTACCAAGAGACCCAGTACTTC
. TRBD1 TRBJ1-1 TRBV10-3 CAISPGQGVTEAFF TGTGCCATCAGTCCGGGACAGGGGGTCACTGAAGCTTTCTTT
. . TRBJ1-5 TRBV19 CASSRGMQPQHF TGTGCCAGTAGTCGGGGTATGCAGCCCCAGCATTTT
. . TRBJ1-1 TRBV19 CASTQMMNTEAFF TGTGCCAGTACGCAGATGATGAACACTGAAGCTTTCTTT
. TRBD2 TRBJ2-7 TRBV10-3 CAISDGLMSGGSSYEQYF TGTGCCATCAGTGACGGGCTGATGAGCGGGGGTAGCTCCTACGAGCAGTACTTC
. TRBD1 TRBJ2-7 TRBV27 CASRLSYPGQGYYEQYF TGTGCCAGCAGACTTAGCTACCCGGGACAGGGCTACTACGAGCAGTACTTC
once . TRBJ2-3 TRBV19 CASSIGGGTDTQYF TGTGCCAGTAGTATAGGGGGGGGCACAGATACGCAGTATTTT
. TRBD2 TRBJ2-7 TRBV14 CASSQQREVTYEQYF TGTGCCAGCAGCCAACAACGGGAGGTCACCTACGAGCAGTACTTC
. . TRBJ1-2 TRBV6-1 CASSESIFLNYGYTF TGTGCCAGCAGTGAGTCGATTTTTCTAAACTATGGCTACACCTTC
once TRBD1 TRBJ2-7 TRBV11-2 CASSAGTGVGNEQYF TGTGCCAGCAGCGCCGGGACAGGGGTAGGGAACGAGCAGTACTTC
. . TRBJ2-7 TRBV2 CASNEGTGEQYF TGTGCCAGCAACGAGGGCACAGGGGAGCAGTACTTC
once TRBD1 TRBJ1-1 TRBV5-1 CASSSGTGNTEAFF TGCGCCAGCAGCTCCGGGACAGGGAACACTGAAGCTTTCTTT
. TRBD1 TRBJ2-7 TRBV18 CASSPRDRGHEQYF TGTGCCAGCTCACCCAGGGACAGGGGTCACGAGCAGTACTTC
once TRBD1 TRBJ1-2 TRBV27 CASSIGGPNYGYTF TGTGCCAGCAGTATAGGGGGCCCCAACTATGGCTACACCTTC
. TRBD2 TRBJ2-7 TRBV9 CASSVSGGIYEQYF TGTGCCAGCAGCGTCTCGGGAGGGATCTACGAGCAGTACTTC
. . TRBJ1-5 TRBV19 CASSIGFSNQPQHF TGTGCCAGTAGTATCGGTTTTAGCAATCAGCCCCAGCATTTT
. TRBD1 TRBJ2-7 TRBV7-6 CASSHGDPGQGNF TGTGCCAGCAGCCACGGGGATCCGGGACAGGGGAACTTC
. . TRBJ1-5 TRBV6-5 CASQGGGSNQPQHF TGTGCCAGCCAAGGGGGGGGTTCCAATCAGCCCCAGCATTTT
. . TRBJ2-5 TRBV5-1 CASRFPGGWKETQYF TGCGCCAGCAGGTTCCCAGGGGGGTGGAAAGAGACCCAGTACTTC
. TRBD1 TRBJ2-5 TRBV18 CASSQWDRGSVETQYF TGTGCCAGCTCACAGTGGGACAGGGGGTCAGTGGAGACCCAGTACTTC
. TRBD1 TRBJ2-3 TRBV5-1 CASSWTGGRADTQYF TGCGCCAGCAGCTGGACAGGGGGTAGGGCAGATACGCAGTATTTT
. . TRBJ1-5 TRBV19 CASTPLTGFSNQPQHF TGTGCCAGTACCCCCCTGACGGGTTTTAGCAATCAGCCCCAGCATTTT
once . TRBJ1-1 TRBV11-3 CASSLEFGAEAFF TGTGCCAGCAGCTTAGAGTTCGGGGCTGAAGCTTTCTTT
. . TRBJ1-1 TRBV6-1 CASGYRGGNTEAFF TGTGCCAGCGGCTATAGGGGCGGGAACACTGAAGCTTTCTTT
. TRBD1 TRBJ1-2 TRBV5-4 CASSTDREYGYTF TGTGCCAGCAGCACGGACAGGGAATACGGCTACACCTTC
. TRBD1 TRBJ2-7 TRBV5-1 CASSLVTGTYEQYF TGCGCCAGCAGCTTGGTGACAGGGACCTACGAGCAGTACTTC
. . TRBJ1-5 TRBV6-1 CASSTTGLNQPQHF TGTGCCAGCAGTACGACGGGTTTAAATCAGCCCCAGCATTTT
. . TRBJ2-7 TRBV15 CATSREPSSYEQYF TGTGCCACCAGCAGAGAACCGAGCTCCTACGAGCAGTACTTC
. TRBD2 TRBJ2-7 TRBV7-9 CASGRWGYEQYF TGTGCGAGCGGGAGATGGGGTTACGAGCAGTACTTC
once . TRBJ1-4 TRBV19 CASSQPPIGDEKLFF TGTGCCAGTAGCCAACCGCCCATAGGGGATGAAAAACTGTTTTTT